This TCR beta chain emerged from a study of blood T cells in healthy people across ages. The use of a sample-barcoded 5' primer and a J-beta primer mix characterized a second PCR of about 7 to 12 cycles. TCRdb called the 5' RACE reads again in MiXCR, with one record for every CDR3 protein. This table has 900,000 to 950,000 distinct CDR3 sequences, approximately 32% appearing once. This clonotype showed up many times. Per the germline V gene, CDR1 is SGDLS and CDR2 is YYNGEE. With 4 bases removed from V and 4 bases from J, the gap between germline ends came to 10 bases. The CDR3 has 13 amino acids. This sample also belongs to another study, concerning T cells of mothers and their children. Turning to that study: A slight, non-significant increase in overlap was found for related mother-child pairs relative to unrelated pairs.

The chain couples TRBV9 to TRBJ2-3, with D uncertain. Material for sequencing was blood. This sequence was found in a woman aged 40-49 years in good health. CDR3 in amino acids: CASSLSPPDTQYF. CDR3 DNA: TGTGCCAGCAGCCTAAGCCCACCAGATACGCAGTATTTT.